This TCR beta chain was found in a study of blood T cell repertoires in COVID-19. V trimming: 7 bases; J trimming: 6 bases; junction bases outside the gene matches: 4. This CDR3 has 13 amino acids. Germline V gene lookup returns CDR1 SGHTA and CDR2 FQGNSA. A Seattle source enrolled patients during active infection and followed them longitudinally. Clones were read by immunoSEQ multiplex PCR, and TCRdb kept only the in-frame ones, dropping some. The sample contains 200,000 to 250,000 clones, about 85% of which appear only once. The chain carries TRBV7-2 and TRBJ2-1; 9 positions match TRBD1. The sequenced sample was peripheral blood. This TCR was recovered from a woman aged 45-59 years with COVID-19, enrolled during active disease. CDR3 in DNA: TGTGCCAGCAAAAGACAGGGGGTCAATGAGCAGTTCTTC. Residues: CASKRQGVNEQFF.